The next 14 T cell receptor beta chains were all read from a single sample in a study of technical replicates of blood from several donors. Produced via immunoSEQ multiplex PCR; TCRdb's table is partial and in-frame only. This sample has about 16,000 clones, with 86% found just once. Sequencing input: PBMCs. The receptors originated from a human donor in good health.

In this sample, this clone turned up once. The CDR3 DNA is TGTGCCAGCAGTTGGAACCGACTCTACGAGCAGTACTTC. Protein: CASSWNRLYEQYF. This sequence joins TRBV6-6 and TRBJ2-7, with D hard to call. Deletions cut 4 bases from V and 3 bases from J, with 10 bases between. This CDR3 has 13 amino acids. Germline V lookup: CDR1 MNHNY, CDR2 SVGAGI (reference sequence).

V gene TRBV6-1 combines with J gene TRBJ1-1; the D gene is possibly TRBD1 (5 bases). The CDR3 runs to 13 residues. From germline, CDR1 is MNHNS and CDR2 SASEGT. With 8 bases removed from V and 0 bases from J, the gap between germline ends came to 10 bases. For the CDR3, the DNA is TGTGCCAGCTGCAGGGCCATGAACACTGAAGCTTTCTTT. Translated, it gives CASCRAMNTEAFF.

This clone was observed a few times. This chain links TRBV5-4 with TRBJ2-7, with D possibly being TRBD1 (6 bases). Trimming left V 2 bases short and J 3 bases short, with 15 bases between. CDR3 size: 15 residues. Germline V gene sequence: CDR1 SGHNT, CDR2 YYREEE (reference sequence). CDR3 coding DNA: TGTGCCAGCAGCTTTCTTGGGGGCCTTCTCTACGAGCAGTACTTC. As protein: CASSFLGGLLYEQYF.

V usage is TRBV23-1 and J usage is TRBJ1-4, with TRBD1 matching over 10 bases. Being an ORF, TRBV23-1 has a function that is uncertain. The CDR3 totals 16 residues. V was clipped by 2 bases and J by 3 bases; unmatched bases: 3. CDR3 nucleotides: TGCGCCAGCAGTCAAGGGACAGGGGCACCTAATGAAAAACTGTTTTTT. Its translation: CASSQGTGAPNEKLFF.

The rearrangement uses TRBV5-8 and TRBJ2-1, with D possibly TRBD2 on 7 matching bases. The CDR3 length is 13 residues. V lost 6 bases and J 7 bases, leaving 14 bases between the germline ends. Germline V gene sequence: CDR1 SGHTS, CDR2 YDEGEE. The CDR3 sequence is CASTPGGRNEQFF. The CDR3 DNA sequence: TGTGCCAGCACCCCGGGGGGCCGAAATGAGCAGTTCTTC.

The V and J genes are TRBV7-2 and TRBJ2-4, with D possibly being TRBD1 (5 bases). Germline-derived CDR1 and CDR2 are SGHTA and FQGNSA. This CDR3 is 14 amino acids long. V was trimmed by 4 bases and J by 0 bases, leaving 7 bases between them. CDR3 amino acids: CASSWGLAKNIQYF. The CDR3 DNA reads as TGTGCCAGCAGCTGGGGCTTAGCCAAAAACATTCAGTACTTC.

The CDR3 region has the DNA TGTGCCAGCAGTTTCCGGCCCTTGGGGAGCTACGAGCAGTACTTC. Protein product: CASSFRPLGSYEQYF. J is TRBJ2-7 and V is TRBV6-5; a weak D match, TRBD2 (5 bases). Germline values: CDR1 MNHEY, CDR2 SVGAGI. Trimming removed 4 bases from V and 3 bases from J, with 16 bases in between. This CDR3 has 15 amino acids.

The CDR3 is CASSDTGGRETQYF. CDR3 DNA: TGTGCCAGCAGTGACACAGGGGGCCGGGAGACCCAGTACTTC. The chain recombines TRBV6-1 with TRBJ2-5; TRBD1 aligns across 9 bases. The J segment lost 5 bases and the V segment lost 3 bases, leaving 4 bases of the junction unmatched. The germline V gene has CDR1 MNHNS and CDR2 SASEGT. The length of the CDR3 is 14 residues.

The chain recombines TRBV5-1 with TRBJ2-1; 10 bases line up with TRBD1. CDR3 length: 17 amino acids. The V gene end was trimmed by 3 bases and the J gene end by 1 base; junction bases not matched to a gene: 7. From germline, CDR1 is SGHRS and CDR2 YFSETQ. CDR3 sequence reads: CASSWRDRGQSYNEQFF. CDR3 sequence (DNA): TGCGCCAGCAGCTGGAGGGACAGGGGCCAATCCTACAATGAGCAGTTCTTC.

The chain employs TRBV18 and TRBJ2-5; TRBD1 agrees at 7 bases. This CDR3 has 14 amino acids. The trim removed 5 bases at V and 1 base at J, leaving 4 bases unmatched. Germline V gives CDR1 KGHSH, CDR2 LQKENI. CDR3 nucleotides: TGTGCCAGCTCATCCCAGGGGGTCCAAGAGACCCAGTACTTC. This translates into CASSSQGVQETQYF.

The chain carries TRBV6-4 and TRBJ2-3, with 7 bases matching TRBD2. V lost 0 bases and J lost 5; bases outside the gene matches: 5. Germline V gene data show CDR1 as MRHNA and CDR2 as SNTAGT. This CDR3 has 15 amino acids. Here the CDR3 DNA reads TGTGCCAGCAGTGACTCTGGCGGGAGTGGAGATACGCAGTATTTT. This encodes CASSDSGGSGDTQYF.

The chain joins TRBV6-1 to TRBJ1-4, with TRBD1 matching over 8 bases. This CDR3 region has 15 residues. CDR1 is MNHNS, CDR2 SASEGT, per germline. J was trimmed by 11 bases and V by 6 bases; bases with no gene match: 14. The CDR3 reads CASRRTGTGLRKLFF. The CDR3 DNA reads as TGTGCCAGCAGAAGAACCGGGACAGGATTACGGAAACTGTTTTTT.

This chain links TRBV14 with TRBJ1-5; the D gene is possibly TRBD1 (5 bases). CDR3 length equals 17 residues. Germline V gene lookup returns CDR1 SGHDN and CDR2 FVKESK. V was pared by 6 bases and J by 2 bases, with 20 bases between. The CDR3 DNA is TGTGCCAGCAGGGGCTCTTCCCCATCAGGGCGCAATCAGCCCCAGCATTTT. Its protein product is CASRGSSPSGRNQPQHF.

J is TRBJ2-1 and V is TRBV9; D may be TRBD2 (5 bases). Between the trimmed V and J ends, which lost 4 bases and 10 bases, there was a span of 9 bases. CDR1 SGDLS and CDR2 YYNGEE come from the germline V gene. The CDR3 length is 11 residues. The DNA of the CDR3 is TGTGCCAGCAGCCGGGAAACAGAGCAGTTCTTC. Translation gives CASSRETEQFF.